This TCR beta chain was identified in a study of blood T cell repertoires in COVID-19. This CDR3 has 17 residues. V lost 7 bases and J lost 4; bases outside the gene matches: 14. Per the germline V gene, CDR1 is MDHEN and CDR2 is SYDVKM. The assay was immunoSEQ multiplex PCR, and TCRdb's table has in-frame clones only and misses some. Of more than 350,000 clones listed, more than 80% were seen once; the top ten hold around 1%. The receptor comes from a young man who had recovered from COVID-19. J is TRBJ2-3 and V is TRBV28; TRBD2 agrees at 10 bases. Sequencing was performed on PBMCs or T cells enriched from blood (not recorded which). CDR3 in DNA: TGTGCCAGCACCCTAAGGAGGCTAGCGGGAGTGGCAGATACGCAGTATTTT. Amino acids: CASTLRRLAGVADTQYF.